This TCR beta chain was observed in a study of shared clonotypes between healthy human individuals. Whole-study context: Three plates were used per donor for CD4 naive, three for CD4 memory, two for CD8 naive and one for CD8 memory.

General study results and limits: Sampling covered blood only; tissue repertoires likely differ. Among non-shared clonotypes, generation probabilities were lower than among those shared by all four donors.

The germline gives CDR1 ENHRY, CDR2 SYGVKD. V was clipped by 7 bases and J by 5 bases; unmatched bases: 6. The CDR3 has 13 residues. In regard to this clone: The antigen remains undetermined.

The authors distributed each subset's genomic DNA evenly over several immunoSEQ plates. Measured with immunoSEQ multiplex PCR; TCRdb has only the in-frame clones, and not every one. The profile covers about 680,000 clones, with about 91% appearing a single time and about 24% taken by the ten largest. Positive CCR7 selection of CD45RO-negative cells yielded the naive CD8 cells, and terminally differentiated effector memory CD45RA+ cells were excluded. The sample taken for sequencing was naive CD8+ T cells sorted from blood. V and J are TRBV10-3 and TRBJ2-3, with TRBD2 matching over 7 bases. This TCR was recovered from a man aged 25 to 40 in good health. The CDR3 reads CAINLAGEDTQYF. The CDR3 DNA follows: TGTGCCATCAATCTGGCGGGGGAAGATACGCAGTATTTT.